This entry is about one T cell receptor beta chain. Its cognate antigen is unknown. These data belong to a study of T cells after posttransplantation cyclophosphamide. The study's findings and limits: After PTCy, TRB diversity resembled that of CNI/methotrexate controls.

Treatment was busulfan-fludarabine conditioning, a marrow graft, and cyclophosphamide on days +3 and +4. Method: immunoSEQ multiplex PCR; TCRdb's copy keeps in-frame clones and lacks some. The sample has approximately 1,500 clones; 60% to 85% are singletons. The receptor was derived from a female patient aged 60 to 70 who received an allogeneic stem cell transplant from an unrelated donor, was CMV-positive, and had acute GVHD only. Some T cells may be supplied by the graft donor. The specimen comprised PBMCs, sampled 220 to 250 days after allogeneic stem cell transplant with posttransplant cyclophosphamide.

In nucleotides, the CDR3 is TGTGCCATCACGGATTCAGCGGGGGGGTACAATGAGCAGTTCTTC. Translating it yields CAITDSAGGYNEQFF. The rearrangement joins TRBV10-3 to TRBJ2-1, with TRBD2 matching 10 bases. Germline V gives CDR1 ENHRY, CDR2 SYGVKD. V lost 7 bases to trimming and J lost 4 bases; unmatched junction nucleotides: 7. The CDR3 has 15 residues.